The 3 T cell receptor beta chains listed next were all sequenced from one sample in a study of CD8 T cells in ankylosing spondylitis. TCRdb reprocessed the 5' RACE reads with MiXCR, giving one entry per CDR3 protein. The sample lists 450,000 to 550,000 distinct CDR3 sequences, approximately 5.3% seen once, with roughly 3.2% in the top ten. General study points: One TCR beta motif, made up of eight or nine highly homologous variants, appeared characteristic of ankylosing spondylitis blood.

No antigen is known for these receptors. Input material: blood, either unsorted or a sorted T cell fraction (not recorded which). Receptor source: a male donor with ankylosing spondylitis.

This clonotype was recorded at least ten times. The rearrangement links TRBV7-6 to TRBJ2-5; D gene unclear. Germline CDR1 reads SGHVS; CDR2 reads FNYEAQ. Trimming removed 4 bases at V and 4 bases at J, with 13 bases between. CDR3 size: 14 residues. CDR3 in amino acids: CASSSPSVAETQYF. In DNA form, the CDR3 reads TGTGCCAGCAGCTCCCCCTCGGTGGCAGAGACCCAGTACTTC.

This clonotype was seen repeatedly, ten times or more. V gene TRBV4-3 combines with J gene TRBJ1-1; TRBD1 is a possible D gene (6 bases). In germline, CDR1 is LGHNA, CDR2 YSLEER. This CDR3 comprises 15 residues. Trimming took 1 base from V and 7 from J, leaving 16 bases between them. Here the CDR3 reads CASSQGGQSIIEAFF. The DNA of the CDR3 is TGCGCCAGCAGCCAAGGGGGACAATCGATTATTGAAGCTTTCTTT.

This clonotype was seen ten or more times. The chain combines TRBV11-2 with TRBJ2-1, with a weak D call TRBD1 (6 bases). The CDR3 consists of 14 residues. Trimming pared 0 bases from V and 10 bases from J, leaving 13 bases between. Germline CDR1 reads SGHAT; CDR2 reads FQNNGV. CDR3 sequence (DNA): TGTGCCAGCAGCTTAGATTTTGGGCAGGGGGAGCAGTTCTTC. Its protein is CASSLDFGQGEQFF.